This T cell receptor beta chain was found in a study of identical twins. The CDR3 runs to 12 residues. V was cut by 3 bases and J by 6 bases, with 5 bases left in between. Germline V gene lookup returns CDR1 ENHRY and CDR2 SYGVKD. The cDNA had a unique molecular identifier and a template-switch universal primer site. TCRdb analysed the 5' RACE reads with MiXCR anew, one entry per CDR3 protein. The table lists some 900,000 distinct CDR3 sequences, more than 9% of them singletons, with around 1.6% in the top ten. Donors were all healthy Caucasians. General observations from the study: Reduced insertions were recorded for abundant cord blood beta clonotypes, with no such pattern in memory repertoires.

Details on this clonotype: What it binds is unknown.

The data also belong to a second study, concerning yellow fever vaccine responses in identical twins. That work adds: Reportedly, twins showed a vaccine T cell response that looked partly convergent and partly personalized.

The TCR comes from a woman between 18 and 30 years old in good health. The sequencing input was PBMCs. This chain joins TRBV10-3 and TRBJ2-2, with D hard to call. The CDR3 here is CAISEIAGELFF. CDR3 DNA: TGTGCCATCAGTGAAATCGCCGGGGAGCTGTTTTTT.